This entry concerns a single TCR beta chain. This record comes from a study of cytomegalovirus exposure and HLA in healthy donors. The V and J ends lost 2 bases and 5 bases, in that order; junction bases with no gene match: 7. CDR3 size: 15 residues. Germline values: CDR1 MNHEY, CDR2 SVGAGI. The PCR ran on 60 Vbeta and 13 Jbeta primers. Data came from immunoSEQ multiplex PCR; TCRdb stores just in-frame clones and leaves some out. The repertoire consists of 270,000 or so clones, with roughly 89% occurring once and the leading ten covering roughly 4%. The specimen was PBMCs. The J gene is TRBJ2-7, the V gene TRBV6-5; 9 nucleotides match TRBD2. This receptor was obtained from a man aged 40-55 years in good health and CMV-seropositive. CDR3 region: CASSYVGSGRHEQYF. The CDR3 DNA follows: TGTGCCAGCAGTTACGTCGGTAGCGGGAGACACGAGCAGTACTTC.